This T cell receptor beta chain was recovered during a study of shared clonotypes between healthy human individuals. In the study overall: A couple of women and a few men aged 18 to 49 made up the donors.

Using immunoSEQ multiplex PCR, the repertoire was profiled, and TCRdb retains in-frame clones only, with some absent. Of approximately 1,000,000 clones in the sample, 77% were seen once. Germline CDR1 MDHEN, CDR2 SYDVKM. CDR3 length: 13 residues. The ends lost 5 bases at V and 6 bases at J; junction bases unmatched: 5. Donors were healthy HIV-negative adults without recently reported acute infections or vaccinations. As regards this clone: Its antigen remains unidentified.

Study-wide results and caveats: Blood alone was sampled, and tissue repertoires likely differ. Memory subsets generally showed lower estimated richness than naive subsets.

The clonotype originates from a man in his late teens or twenties in good health. Some clones in this sample may be carry-over from other donors' samples. The material sequenced was memory CD4+ T cells from PBMCs. The subset: CD45RA-negative fraction. The chain has TRBV28 and TRBJ1-2, with TRBD1 identical over 8 bases. The DNA of the CDR3 is TGTGCCAGCAGTCCTTCGACAGGGGATGGCTACACCTTC. Encoded protein: CASSPSTGDGYTF.